Below, 19 T cell receptor beta chains from the same sample are listed, as sequenced in a study of blood T cell repertoires in COVID-19 (dated by TCRdb to the early 2020s). Library prep was done by the immunoSEQ multiplex PCR assay. TCRdb stores this immuneACCESS table with in-frame sequences only. Part of the clones is absent; in the studies checked, under half of the shortfall reflects unresolved V genes, and no reason is known for the rest. This sample has fewer than 400,000 clones in its table, and roughly 85% of those were observed once. 3.6% of the sample rests with the top ten. The material sequenced was peripheral blood. These receptors were taken from a woman aged 18-35 years with acute or convalescent COVID-19.

The chain combines TRBV29-1 with TRBJ1-1; D is uncertain. CDR1 is SQVTM, CDR2 ANQGSEA, per germline. The CDR3 totals 9 residues. V dropped 6 bases and J dropped 6 bases, with 5 bases sitting between them. The DNA of the CDR3 is TGCAGCGTGTGGCCTGAAGCTTTCTTT. The encoded protein is CSVWPEAFF.

The count of this clone is one. The chain uses TRBV7-2 and TRBJ2-3; D gene unclear. CDR3 length: 15 residues. V lost 3 bases to trimming and J lost 0 bases, with 10 bases between them. Per germline, CDR1 SGHTA and CDR2 FQGNSA. Here the CDR3 DNA reads TGTGCCAGCAGCTTGGGCTATTCAAGCACAGATACGCAGTATTTT. This sequence encodes CASSLGYSSTDTQYF.

Of note for this clone: Other DNA sequences of this sample code for an identical CDR3. The CDR3 loop reads CASREGGELFF. The CDR3 bases are TGCGCCAGCAGAGAGGGAGGGGAGCTGTTTTTT. The chain recombines TRBV5-1 with TRBJ2-2; TRBD2 might be the D (5 bases). Germline V lookup: CDR1 SGHRS, CDR2 YFSETQ. Trimming stripped 5 bases from V and 8 bases from J, with 7 bases between. This CDR3 spans 11 amino acids.

The rearrangement joins TRBV18 to TRBJ1-2; TRBD1 might be the D (6 bases). The CDR3 length is 17 residues. Trimming removed 2 bases from V and 0 bases from J, with 16 bases in between. The germline V gene has CDR1 KGHSH and CDR2 LQKENI. The CDR3: CASSPDLQGRTNYGYTF. The CDR3 DNA follows: TGTGCCAGCTCACCAGACCTACAGGGACGGACTAACTATGGCTACACCTTC.

The chain carries TRBV9 and TRBJ1-2; no firm D call. The CDR3 length is 15 residues. V was trimmed by 0 bases and J by 1 base, leaving 10 bases between them. The germline V gene encodes CDR1 SGDLS and CDR2 YYNGEE. CDR3: CASSVGDTLNYGYTF. The DNA for the CDR3 is TGTGCCAGCAGCGTAGGCGACACCCTTAACTATGGCTACACCTTC.

The chain links TRBV2 to TRBJ2-7; 8 bases fit TRBD2. Germline trimming cut 8 bases from V and 2 bases from J; bases unmatched to any gene: 11. CDR3 size: 15 residues. Germline V gene sequence: CDR1 SNHLY, CDR2 FYNNEI. The CDR3 here is CASSQGAGGAYEQYF. CDR3 DNA: TGTGCCAGCTCCCAAGGGGCGGGGGGAGCCTACGAGCAGTACTTC.

The chain employs TRBV20-1 and TRBJ2-3; the D gene is possibly TRBD1 (6 bases). CDR1 is DFQATT, CDR2 SNEGSKA, per germline (reference sequence). V lost 6 bases to trimming and J lost 5 bases, with 9 bases between them. The CDR3 covers 11 residues. The CDR3 loop is CSANREDTQYF. CDR3 bases: TGCAGTGCCAACAGGGAAGATACGCAGTATTTT.

The genes are TRBV5-1 and TRBJ1-2, with TRBD1 as a possible D gene (6 bases). The V gene's germline CDR1 is SGHRS and CDR2 YFSETQ. The CDR3 spans 13 residues. V lost 4 bases and J lost 8, with 15 bases in between. In DNA, the CDR3 is TGCGCCAGCAGCGAACAGGGCCTGGGCGGCTACACCTTC. Protein: CASSEQGLGGYTF.

V usage is TRBV29-1 and J usage is TRBJ1-1; 7 bases map to TRBD1. The CDR3 runs to 14 residues. V gave up 2 bases and J gave up 6 bases; unmatched junction bases: 9. The germline V gene has CDR1 SQVTM and CDR2 ANQGSEA. This CDR3 reads CSVERQGSISEAFF. The DNA of the CDR3 is TGCAGCGTTGAACGACAGGGAAGTATCTCTGAAGCTTTCTTT.

With respect to this clone: Other nucleotide sequences in the sample specify the same CDR3. The chain combines TRBV9 with TRBJ2-7; 8 positions match TRBD1. V was clipped by 4 bases and J by 1 base; unmatched bases: 4. The CDR3 is 14 amino acids. Germline loops: CDR1 SGDLS, CDR2 YYNGEE. The DNA for the CDR3 is TGTGCCAGCAGCCCCAGGACAGGGTCCTACGAGCAGTACTTC. Translating it yields CASSPRTGSYEQYF. Full variable domain (rest looked up from reference TRBV9 and TRBJ2-7): DSGVTQTPKHLITATGQRVTLRCSPRSGDLSVYWYQQSLDQGLQFLIQYYNGEERAKGNILERFSAQQFPDLHSELNLSSLELGDSALYFCASSPRTGSYEQYFGPGTRLTVT.

V usage is TRBV30 and J usage is TRBJ1-1, with 8 bases matching TRBD1. The CDR3 runs to 13 residues. Germline trimming cut 2 bases from V and 5 bases from J; bases unmatched to any gene: 4. Germline loops: CDR1 GTSNPN, CDR2 SVGIG (reference sequence). This chain's CDR3 is CAWSPTGGTEAFF. For the CDR3, the DNA is TGTGCCTGGAGTCCTACAGGGGGGACTGAAGCTTTCTTT. Complete variable domain (other parts from reference TRBV30 and TRBJ1-1): SQTIHQWPATLVQPVGSPLSLECTVEGTSNPNLYWYRQAAGRGLQLLFYSVGIGQISSEVPQNLSASRPQDRQFILSSKKLLLSDSGFYLCAWSPTGGTEAFFGQGTRLTVV.

The V and J genes are TRBV19 and TRBJ1-5, with D possibly TRBD1 on 6 matching bases. Germline assignment: CDR1 LNHDA and CDR2 SQIVND (reference sequence). Trimming shortened V by 6 bases and J by 0 bases, and 12 bases separated the two germline ends. The CDR3 loop spans 15 amino acids. CDR3 amino acids: CASRAQGYSNQPQHF. For the CDR3, the DNA is TGTGCCAGTAGGGCACAGGGTTATAGCAATCAGCCCCAGCATTTT.

The V gene is TRBV5-6, the J gene TRBJ2-4; 12 nucleotides agree with TRBD2. CDR3 length: 16 residues. V shed 4 bases and J 2 bases; nucleotides not matched to a gene: 4. Germline CDR1 and CDR2: SGHDT and YYEEEE. This CDR3 is CASSPGLAGTKNIQYF. CDR3 coding DNA: TGTGCCAGCAGCCCCGGACTAGCGGGAACCAAAAACATTCAGTACTTC.

This chain links TRBV5-6 with TRBJ2-7; D not resolved. CDR3 size: 11 residues. Germline V gene sequence: CDR1 SGHDT, CDR2 YYEEEE. With 1 base removed from V and 7 bases from J, the gap between germline ends came to 6 bases. The CDR3 reads CASSLYREQYF. The CDR3 DNA is TGTGCCAGCAGCTTGTATCGGGAGCAGTACTTC.

This chain uses TRBV11-2 with TRBJ1-2; a weak D match, TRBD1 (6 bases). The germline V gene encodes CDR1 SGHAT and CDR2 FQNNGV. The CDR3 sequence is 14 residues long. V dropped 7 bases and J dropped 6 bases, with 18 bases sitting between them. The CDR3 nucleotides read TGTGCCAGCAATCCGGCAGGGGAAGGGAATGGCTACACCTTC. Translated: CASNPAGEGNGYTF.

The chain uses TRBV28 and TRBJ1-5; no reliable D call. Germline CDR1 MDHEN, CDR2 SYDVKM. This CDR3 spans 14 amino acids. The V gene lost 6 bases and the J gene lost 6 bases, with 15 bases spanning the gap. DNA of the CDR3: TGTGCCAGCAGCACCACAGTTTCTGGTCAGCCCCAGCATTTT. Its protein product is CASSTTVSGQPQHF.

The chain links TRBV6-5 to TRBJ2-2, with D possibly TRBD1 on 6 matching bases. Germline lookup yields CDR1 MNHEY and CDR2 SVGAGI. The CDR3 has 15 amino acids. V was clipped by 7 bases and J by 2 bases, with 14 bases between them. CDR3 amino acids: CASTRDIQNTGELFF. The DNA of the CDR3 is TGTGCCAGCACCCGGGACATACAAAACACCGGGGAGCTGTTTTTT.

This clone was detected only once. This chain joins TRBV2 and TRBJ2-1, with D possibly TRBD2 on 5 matching bases. Germline lookup yields CDR1 SNHLY and CDR2 FYNNEI. The V end was cut by 6 bases, the J end by 5 bases, with 11 bases between. The CDR3 is 13 residues long. This chain's CDR3 is CASSGNLDNEQFF. DNA of the CDR3: TGTGCCAGCAGCGGGAATCTGGACAATGAGCAGTTCTTC.

The chain couples TRBV7-9 to TRBJ1-1, with TRBD1 matching over 8 bases. The germline gives CDR1 SEHNR, CDR2 FQNEAQ (reference sequence). With V trimmed by 6 bases and J by 4 bases, 7 bases remained unmatched. The CDR3 loop spans 14 amino acids. DNA of the CDR3: TGTGCCAGCAGTTCGCCCGACAGGGGCACTGAAGCTTTCTTT. It yields the protein CASSSPDRGTEAFF.